This entry lists 21 T cell receptor beta chains sequenced from one sample in a study of T cell repertoires in cytomegalovirus infection. Using its own MiXCR run on the reads, TCRdb lists one record per CDR3 protein. The sample comprises about 490,000 distinct CDR3 sequences, more than 15% of which are singletons, and roughly a quarter rests with the top ten. The sequenced material came from CD8+ T cells from PBMCs. These TCRs come from a human donor in good health (CMV status not recorded). Some clones in this sample may be carry-over from other donors' samples.

This clonotype was recorded many times. This sequence joins TRBV12-3 or TRBV12-4 and TRBJ2-2; no reliable D call. This CDR3 is built from 10 residues. Deletions cut 8 bases from V and 7 bases from J, with 5 bases between. As DNA, the CDR3 is TGTGCCAGCTACGACGGGGAGCTGTTTTTT. Its translation: CASYDGELFF.

The chain is built from TRBV30 and TRBJ2-1; unclear D gene. CDR1 is GTSNPN, CDR2 SVGIG, per germline (reference sequence). CDR3 length equals 15 residues. The V end was cut by 0 bases, the J end by 3 bases, with 12 bases between. The CDR3 sequence: CAWSVLAADYNEQFF. The CDR3 DNA is TGTGCCTGGAGTGTTTTGGCGGCCGACTACAATGAGCAGTTCTTC.

This clonotype was seen many times. V and J are TRBV7-6 and TRBJ2-3; 9 bases are shared with TRBD2. Germline V gives CDR1 SGHVS, CDR2 FNYEAQ. The CDR3 runs to 16 residues. J gave up 5 bases and V 2 bases, and 8 bases lay outside the gene matches. The CDR3: CASSLSSGGPRDTQYF. CDR3 in DNA: TGTGCCAGCAGCTTAAGTAGCGGGGGACCCAGAGATACGCAGTATTTT.

This clonotype was observed once. This chain joins TRBV20-1 and TRBJ1-1; unclear D gene. Germline values: CDR1 DFQATT, CDR2 SNEGSKA (reference sequence). CDR3 length: 15 residues. V lost 6 bases and J lost 2, with 19 bases in between. CDR3 region: CSAPPGRLGNTEAFF. The CDR3, as DNA: TGCAGTGCCCCCCCCGGCAGGCTGGGAAACACTGAAGCTTTCTTT.

This clonotype was seen repeatedly, ten times or more. The V gene is TRBV6-5, the J gene TRBJ2-7; the D gene is possibly TRBD2 (6 bases). The length of the CDR3 is 16 residues. The V end lost 0 bases, the J end lost 1 base, and 13 bases lay between the germline ends. Germline CDR1 and CDR2: MNHEY and SVGAGI. In DNA form, the CDR3 reads TGTGCCAGCAGTTACTCGACCGGGACTCGGTCCTACGAGCAGTACTTC. It is translated as CASSYSTGTRSYEQYF.

The chain carries TRBV5-1 and TRBJ2-5; 10 positions agree with TRBD2. V lost 6 bases, J lost 5 bases, and 16 bases stayed unmatched. Germline V CDR1 and CDR2: SGHRS, YFSETQ. The CDR3 spans 17 residues. In DNA, the CDR3 is TGCGCCAGCAAAGAGAGGACTAGCGGTACCCAATCGGAGACCCAGTACTTC. Translated: CASKERTSGTQSETQYF.

This clonotype was observed at least ten times. V is TRBV7-2 and J is TRBJ2-4, with 8 bases fitting TRBD2. Germline V lookup: CDR1 SGHTA, CDR2 FQGNSA. This CDR3 region has 14 residues. Trimming removed 2 bases from V and 7 bases from J; junction bases left unmatched: 4. The DNA of the CDR3 is TGTGCCAGCAGCTTAAATAGCGGGATTAACATTCAGTACTTC. This encodes CASSLNSGINIQYF.

The chain is built from TRBV28 and TRBJ2-7; the D gene is possibly TRBD1 (5 bases). CDR1 is MDHEN and CDR2 is SYDVKM in the germline V gene. This CDR3 is 17 amino acids long. Trimming took off 3 bases at V and 3 bases at J, with 21 bases between the two ends. The CDR3 coding sequence is TGTGCCAGCAGTTTCCGGCCAGGGCCCTTAAGCTGCTACGAGCAGTACTTC. Residues: CASSFRPGPLSCYEQYF.

As to this clonotype: A much larger clone sits a single nucleotide away, making a read error possible. V gene TRBV14 combines with J gene TRBJ1-1; TRBD1 might be the D (6 bases). The CDR3 has 14 amino acids. Germline V CDR1 and CDR2: SGHDN, FVKESK. As DNA, the CDR3 is TGTGCCAGCAGCTTCTTTGCGGGGGACACTGTAGCTTTCTTT. Residues: CASSFFAGDTVAFF.

Notes on this clonotype: The germline gene is not matched at one end of the junction; a read error may be the cause. The chain uses TRBV20-1 and TRBJ2-2; D tentatively fits TRBD1 or TRBD2 (6 bases each). The CDR3 runs to 12 residues. Per the germline V gene, CDR1 is DFQATT and CDR2 is SNEGSKA (reference sequence). CDR3 in DNA: TGCAGTGCTAGAGATCACGAGGGGGGGCTGTTTTTT. Its translation is CSARDHEGGLFF.

This clonotype was counted a few times. This chain joins TRBV6-6 and TRBJ2-1; D might be TRBD2 (6 bases). Germline CDR1 reads MNHNY; CDR2 reads SVGAGI (reference sequence). This CDR3 is built from 16 residues. The V end lost 0 bases, the J end lost 8 bases, and 17 bases lay between the germline ends. The CDR3 coding sequence is TGTGCCAGCAGTTACTCATCCGAAGGAGGGGCCGATGAGCAGTTCTTC. Its translation is CASSYSSEGGADEQFF.

This clonotype was seen ten or more times. V and J are TRBV7-2 and TRBJ1-6; the D is unclear. The V end was cut by 1 base, the J end by 7 bases, with 11 bases between. Germline CDR1 reads SGHTA; CDR2 reads FQGNSA. The CDR3 has 15 residues. CDR3 nucleotides: TGTGCCAGCAGCTTAGAGCTGGTGGGGAATTCACCCCTCCACTTT. This translates into CASSLELVGNSPLHF.

The chain joins TRBV10-3 to TRBJ1-4, with D tentatively TRBD1 (6 bases). The V gene's germline CDR1 is ENHRY and CDR2 SYGVKD. The CDR3 runs to 16 residues. Trimming shortened V by 0 bases and J by 0 bases, and 8 bases separated the two germline ends. In DNA, the CDR3 is TGTGCCATCAGTGAGTCGAGGGGGGCAACTAATGAAAAACTGTTTTTT. This translates into CAISESRGATNEKLFF.

This clonotype was counted between two and nine times. V and J are TRBV30 and TRBJ2-2; D unclear. Deletions cut 4 bases from V and 2 bases from J, with 11 bases between. Germline values: CDR1 GTSNPN, CDR2 SVGIG (reference sequence). This CDR3 has 14 residues. DNA of the CDR3: TGTGCCTGGACGCGGCATAGAAACACCGGGGAGCTGTTTTTT. Encoded protein: CAWTRHRNTGELFF.

The gene calls are TRBV28 and TRBJ2-7; 8 bases agree with TRBD1. The CDR3 has 15 residues. Trimming cost V 2 bases and J 2 bases; bases outside gene matches: 5. The germline CDR1 and CDR2 sequences are MDHEN and SYDVKM. The CDR3 reads CASSLRKDRAYEQYF. DNA of the CDR3: TGTGCCAGCAGTTTAAGAAAGGACAGGGCCTACGAGCAGTACTTC.

The chain has TRBV11-1 and TRBJ2-1, with 8 positions matching TRBD1. There are 16 residues in the CDR3. CDR1 SGHAT and CDR2 FQDESV come from the germline V gene (reference sequence). V lost 5 bases and J lost 9; bases outside the gene matches: 15. As DNA, the CDR3 is TGTGCCAGCAGCCCCCGGGGGACAGGCCAGCCTGGTGAGCAGTTCTTC. Translating gives CASSPRGTGQPGEQFF.

This clonotype was observed many times. The chain employs TRBV19 and TRBJ1-6; D is ambiguous. Germline CDR1 is LNHDA and CDR2 is SQIVND (reference sequence). The CDR3 sequence is 16 residues long. V was cut by 10 bases and J by 8 bases, with 24 bases left in between. CDR3 region: CATQSHDPAIDSPLHF. The CDR3, as DNA: TGTGCCACACAGTCCCACGACCCAGCTATTGATTCACCCCTCCACTTT.

The rearrangement uses TRBV3-1 and TRBJ2-3, with 12 bases identical to TRBD2. Germline V CDR1 and CDR2: LGHDT, YNNKEL (reference sequence). CDR3 length equals 17 residues. Trimming took 2 bases from V and 2 from J; bases not matched to a gene: 5. As DNA, the CDR3 is TGTGCCAGCAGCCAAACTGGACTAGCGGGACCCACAGATACGCAGTATTTT. It encodes CASSQTGLAGPTDTQYF.

The V call is TRBV20-1, the J call TRBJ2-2; TRBD2 agrees at 7 bases. The V segment lost 6 bases and the J segment 2 bases; nucleotides outside the gene matches: 3. The CDR3 extends over 13 amino acids. CDR1 and CDR2 (germline): DFQATT, SNEGSKA (reference sequence). CDR3 residues: CSAGGGNTGELFF. The CDR3 coding sequence is TGCAGTGCCGGCGGGGGTAACACCGGGGAGCTGTTTTTT.

The chain employs TRBV5-8 and TRBJ2-3, with D possibly being TRBD1 or TRBD2 (5 bases each). CDR1 is SGHTS and CDR2 is YDEGEE in the germline V gene. This CDR3 is built from 15 residues. Trimming removed 3 bases at V and 2 bases at J, with 13 bases between. The CDR3 DNA is TGTGCCAGCAGCTCCCGGGACGGATTCACAGATACGCAGTATTTT. Protein: CASSSRDGFTDTQYF.

This clonotype was seen ten or more times. The chain uses TRBV12-3 or TRBV12-4 and TRBJ2-1, with 7 bases fitting TRBD2. The V gene end was trimmed by 6 bases and the J gene end by 10 bases; junction bases not matched to a gene: 0. CDR3 length: 10 amino acids. The CDR3 spells CASRGGEQFF. CDR3 DNA: TGTGCCAGCAGGGGGGGGGAGCAGTTCTTC.